This section outlines one TCR beta chain sequence together with its context. Its antigen is not known. A read error may produce the germline difference seen at one junction end. Other DNA sequences in the same sample also yield this CDR3. The sample comes from a study of glioma-infiltrating T cells after dendritic cell vaccination. Germline lookup yields CDR1 MNHEY and CDR2 SMNVEV (reference sequence). The CDR3 loop spans 14 amino acids. Study-level results: Survival was not directly related to TCR clonality in these patients. Patients with more pretreatment TILs had longer time to progression and survival. The cohort had few patients with full blood and tumor sets.

Primers: 60 V beta forward and 13 J beta reverse. The protocol was immunoSEQ multiplex PCR, while the TCRdb copy is restricted to in-frame clones and leaves out a portion. This sample carries under 40,000 clones, 90% to 95% of them seen once, and the ten largest clones take roughly 2%. This sample comprised blood, obtained before dendritic cell vaccination. The origin of this receptor is a human donor with glioblastoma. The rearrangement uses TRBV27 and TRBJ1-6; TRBD1 might be the D (5 bases). The CDR3 bases are TGTGCCAGCAGTTTACAGGGTGATAATTCCCCCCTCCACTTT. As protein: CASSLQGDNSPLHF.